The 13 T cell receptor beta chains in this list originate from one sample, sequenced in a study of blood T cell repertoires in COVID-19. TCRdb keeps only in-frame clones here, not all; method: immunoSEQ multiplex PCR. The repertoire holds about 100,000 clones, with 65% to 90% as singletons. Sequencing input: peripheral blood. The receptors stem from a man in his 60s with acute or convalescent COVID-19.

The gene calls are TRBV5-5 and TRBJ2-7, with 8 bases lining up with TRBD2. The CDR3 consists of 14 residues. Germline CDR1 is SGHKS and CDR2 is YYEKEE (reference sequence). V dropped 5 bases and J dropped 2; count of bases not matched to a gene: 6. The CDR3 protein is CASSQREGPYEQYF. The CDR3 coding sequence is TGTGCCAGCAGTCAACGGGAGGGCCCCTACGAGCAGTACTTC.

This clone was counted a single time. CDR3 amino acids: CSVEPTVDTIYF. The CDR3 bases are TGCAGCGTTGAACCGACAGTAGACACCATATATTTT. The V and J genes are TRBV29-1 and TRBJ1-3; perhaps TRBD1 as D (5 bases). CDR1 is SQVTM, CDR2 ANQGSEA, per germline. This CDR3 is built from 12 residues. Trimming stripped 2 bases from V and 8 bases from J, with 10 bases between.

The chain is built from TRBV10-3 and TRBJ2-1; tentatively, D is TRBD1 (6 bases). Trimming took off 2 bases at V and 4 bases at J, with 12 bases between the two ends. The CDR3 runs 15 residues. Germline loops: CDR1 ENHRY, CDR2 SYGVKD. For the CDR3, the DNA is TGTGCCATCAGTGAGAAAGGGACATCTTACAATGAGCAGTTCTTC. It yields the protein CAISEKGTSYNEQFF.

The V call is TRBV29-1, the J call TRBJ1-2; 7 nucleotides match TRBD1. V lost 6 bases and J lost 4; bases outside the gene matches: 11. The CDR3 has 14 residues. The germline V gene encodes CDR1 SQVTM and CDR2 ANQGSEA. The CDR3 bases are TGCAGCGTGAGATCCGGGACAGATTCCTATGGCTACACCTTC. Translating gives CSVRSGTDSYGYTF. Looking up the rest from reference TRBV29-1 and TRBJ1-2 gives the full variable domain: SAVISQKPSRDICQRGTSLTIQCQVDSQVTMMFWYRQQPGQSLTLIATANQGSEATYESGFVIDKFPISRPNLTFSTLTVSNMSPEDSSIYLCSVRSGTDSYGYTFGSGTRLTVV.

This clone showed up just a few times. This rearrangement joins TRBV6-5 to TRBJ2-5; tentatively, D is TRBD1 (6 bases). Germline CDR1 MNHEY, CDR2 SVGAGI. The CDR3 has 14 residues. Trimming left V 3 bases short and J 5 bases short, with 13 bases between. CDR3 sequence: CASSYIGGAETQYF. As DNA, the CDR3 is TGTGCCAGCAGTTATATAGGGGGAGCGGAGACCCAGTACTTC.

The chain uses TRBV6-1 and TRBJ2-3; 7 bases are a match to TRBD2. The CDR3 length is 17 residues. CDR1 MNHNS and CDR2 SASEGT come from the germline V gene. With V trimmed by 4 bases and J by 0 bases, 10 bases remained unmatched. The CDR3 DNA reads as TGTGCCAGCAGTGGGGAGACTAGCTCATCTAGCACAGATACGCAGTATTTT. This codes for CASSGETSSSSTDTQYF.

The V and J genes are TRBV19 and TRBJ2-5, with 7 nucleotides matching TRBD1. Losses at the gene ends were 5 bases for V and 3 bases for J; bases not matched to a gene: 6. This CDR3 comprises 14 residues. Germline CDR1 is LNHDA and CDR2 is SQIVND (reference sequence). CDR3 sequence reads: CASSPGQAKETQYF. The CDR3 nucleotides are TGTGCCAGTAGTCCCGGACAGGCGAAAGAGACCCAGTACTTC. Looking up the rest from reference TRBV19 and TRBJ2-5 gives the full variable domain: DGGITQSPKYLFRKEGQNVTLSCEQNLNHDAMYWYRQDPGQGLRLIYYSQIVNDFQKGDIAEGYSVSREKKESFPLTVTSAQKNPTAFYLCASSPGQAKETQYFGPGTRLLVL.

The chain has TRBV14 and TRBJ2-7, with D maybe TRBD2 (7 bases). Germline V gene sequence: CDR1 SGHDN, CDR2 FVKESK. Trimming took 0 bases from V and 1 from J, leaving 16 bases between them. The CDR3 length is 17 residues. Here the CDR3 reads CASSQETRGASSYEQYF. CDR3 sequence (DNA): TGTGCCAGCAGCCAAGAAACTCGGGGGGCCTCATCCTACGAGCAGTACTTC.

The gene calls are TRBV5-1 and TRBJ2-5, with D perhaps matching TRBD2 (5 bases). The length of the CDR3 is 14 residues. The germline V and J ends were trimmed by 5 bases and 2 bases, with 13 bases remaining between them. Looked up from germline, CDR1 is SGHRS and CDR2 is YFSETQ. The CDR3 bases are TGCGCCAGCAGATTTGGAGGTAATCAAGAGACCCAGTACTTC. Amino acid sequence: CASRFGGNQETQYF.

The chain combines TRBV9 with TRBJ2-3; D call uncertain. This CDR3 is built from 14 residues. Trimming stripped 3 bases from V and 8 bases from J, with 16 bases between. CDR1 is SGDLS, CDR2 YYNGEE, per germline. DNA for the CDR3: TGTGCCAGCAGCGCCAATCCCTCAGTCCCTACGCAGTATTTT. It encodes CASSANPSVPTQYF.

The V and J genes are TRBV5-6 and TRBJ2-5; TRBD2 matches at 9 bases. CDR1 is SGHDT and CDR2 is YYEEEE in the germline V gene. This CDR3 spans 17 amino acids. The V segment lost 0 bases and the J segment 4 bases; nucleotides outside the gene matches: 10. CDR3: CASSLEGGGRAGETQYF. CDR3 coding DNA: TGTGCCAGCAGCTTGGAGGGGGGCGGGAGGGCCGGAGAGACCCAGTACTTC.

The chain employs TRBV20-1 and TRBJ2-3; D is unclear. Per germline, CDR1 DFQATT and CDR2 SNEGSKA (reference sequence). The CDR3 covers 14 residues. The V and J ends lost 3 bases and 4 bases respectively, with 14 bases between them. DNA of the CDR3: TGCAGTGCTAGTCCCAGGATTATCGCAGATACGCAGTATTTT. It is translated as CSASPRIIADTQYF.

This clone was observed once. The chain employs TRBV30 and TRBJ2-2; 8 bases are a match to TRBD2. The CDR3 runs to 16 residues. Germline CDR1 reads GTSNPN; CDR2 reads SVGIG (reference sequence). J lost 4 bases, V lost 3 bases, and 10 bases had no gene match. CDR3 in DNA: TGTGCCTGGAGCTATAGGCGGGGGGCGACCACCGGGGAGCTGTTTTTT. Protein sequence: CAWSYRRGATTGELFF.